The 26 T cell receptor beta chains presented below share a single source sample, sequenced in a study of low-dose radiotherapy and immunotherapy resistance in tumors. Described time point: after trial treatment. Sample treatment: LDRT plus nivolumab, ipilimumab, low-dose cyclophosphamide and aspirin (RACIN trial). TRAV and TRBV primers primed cDNA for both TCRalpha and TCRbeta. Over approximately 20 PCR cycles, TCRs were amplified from a constant-region primer and V-primer adapter. TCRdb re-derived calls from the reads in MiXCR, one entry per CDR3 protein. The sample holds 31,000 or so distinct CDR3 sequences; around 50% are singletons and the top ten take roughly 5%. The sample here was PBMCs, taken after low-dose radiotherapy plus immunotherapy. The source is a male donor with gallbladder cancer.

The sample holds a few counts of this clonotype. Only one base separates this from a far larger clonotype, so it likely reflects a read error. The rearrangement joins TRBV29-1 to TRBJ2-5; D unclear. This CDR3 has 11 residues. Between the trimmed V and J ends, which lost 4 bases and 11 bases, there was a span of 14 bases. Germline CDR1 reads SQVTM; CDR2 reads ANQGSEA. The CDR3 nucleotides read TGCAGCGTTGGCCAGATCAATGAGCAGTACTTC. This sequence encodes CSVGQINEQYF.

This clonotype was picked up a small number of times. The chain uses TRBV7-2 and TRBJ1-1, with D maybe TRBD1 (5 bases). This CDR3 is 14 amino acids long. The V end was cut by 5 bases, the J end by 5 bases, with 15 bases between. CDR1 and CDR2 from the germline V gene are SGHTA and FQGNSA. The CDR3 region has the DNA TGTGCCAGCAGCAAACCGGGGGGATGGACTGAAGCTTTCTTT. This encodes CASSKPGGWTEAFF.

A few counts support this clonotype. The chain has TRBV5-1 and TRBJ1-2; 11 nucleotides agree with TRBD1. The CDR3 consists of 15 residues. J lost 1 base, V lost 5 bases, and 4 bases had no gene match. Looked up from germline, CDR1 is SGHRS and CDR2 is YFSETQ. The DNA of the CDR3 is TGCGCCAGCAGACCGGGACAGGGGGATAACTATGGCTACACCTTC. It yields the protein CASRPGQGDNYGYTF.

This clonotype rates as medium-sized. The V and J genes are TRBV9 and TRBJ2-1; a possible D gene is TRBD2 (5 bases). Trimming took off 0 bases at V and 5 bases at J, with 12 bases between the two ends. Germline CDR1 SGDLS, CDR2 YYNGEE. This CDR3 has 15 amino acids. The CDR3 here is CASSVASAGHNEQFF. In DNA, the CDR3 is TGTGCCAGCAGCGTAGCCAGCGCGGGCCACAATGAGCAGTTCTTC.

The V gene is TRBV10-3, the J gene TRBJ1-5, with D maybe TRBD1 (6 bases). The germline gives CDR1 ENHRY, CDR2 SYGVKD. V gave up 5 bases and J gave up 4 bases, with 12 bases separating them. CDR3 size: 14 residues. Written as DNA, the CDR3 is TGTGCCATCAGTCCAGGACAGACTAATCAGCCCCAGCATTTT. Translating it yields CAISPGQTNQPQHF.

For the CDR3, the DNA is TGTGCCTGGAGTAGGTTGGGGGGCACTGAAGCTTTCTTT. Its protein product is CAWSRLGGTEAFF. The chain joins TRBV30 to TRBJ1-1, with a weak D call TRBD1 (5 bases). Germline V lookup: CDR1 GTSNPN, CDR2 SVGIG (reference sequence). With 2 bases removed from V and 4 bases from J, the gap between germline ends came to 11 bases. This CDR3 region has 13 residues.

This clonotype was seen many times. J is TRBJ2-5 and V is TRBV11-2, with TRBD2 matching 8 bases. This CDR3 has 16 amino acids. CDR1 and CDR2 from the germline V gene are SGHAT and FQNNGV. The ends lost 2 bases at V and 9 bases at J; junction bases unmatched: 14. The DNA of the CDR3 is TGTGCCAGCAGCTTAAAGGGGGGACTAGTTCTAGTTTCCCAGTACTTC. Its translation: CASSLKGGLVLVSQYF.

The rearrangement uses TRBV6-2 or TRBV6-3 and TRBJ2-5, with 8 nucleotides matching TRBD2. The germline gives CDR1 MNHEY, CDR2 SVGEGT. V was clipped by 2 bases and J by 7 bases; unmatched bases: 9. There are 15 residues in the CDR3. The CDR3 coding sequence is TGTGCCAGCAGTTACGTGGTGACTAGCGAAGGGACCCAGTACTTC. Protein: CASSYVVTSEGTQYF.

In its sample, this clonotype was seen many times. The rearrangement links TRBV5-1 to TRBJ2-6; a weak D match, TRBD1 (5 bases). Trimming removed 2 bases from V and 3 bases from J, with 6 bases in between. The CDR3 spans 14 residues. In germline, CDR1 is SGHRS, CDR2 YFSETQ. The CDR3 region is CASSFRDGANVLTF. CDR3 DNA: TGCGCCAGCAGCTTCAGGGATGGGGCCAACGTCCTGACTTTC.

The V gene is TRBV6-8, the J gene TRBJ2-7; TRBD2 matches 10 bases. The germline gives CDR1 MNHGY, CDR2 SAAAGT. With V trimmed by 2 bases and J by 4 bases, 8 bases remained unmatched. The CDR3 is 16 residues long. The CDR3 bases are TGTGCCAGCAGTTACGATAGCGGGGGGCACTCATACGAGCAGTACTTC. It specifies CASSYDSGGHSYEQYF.

Note on this clonotype: The CDR3 does not end in the conserved phenylalanine or tryptophan, so this is likely a read error. The J gene is TRBJ2-6, the V gene TRBV10-1, with D tentatively TRBD1 (6 bases). The CDR3 spans 15 residues. Germline CDR1 and CDR2: WNHNN and SYGVQD (reference sequence). CDR3 sequence reads: CASSEGTTGANVLTL. CDR3 nucleotide sequence: TGTGCCAGCAGTGAAGGGACAACTGGGGCCAACGTCCTGACTTTA.

This clonotype has only a few counts. A much larger clone sits a single nucleotide away, making a read error possible. This chain uses TRBV18 with TRBJ2-7; no reliable D call. Germline V gene sequence: CDR1 KGHSH, CDR2 LQKENI. The CDR3 extends over 16 amino acids. CDR3 coding DNA: TGTGCCAACTCACCGGGTAGGACGGAGTACTCCTACGAGCAGTACTTC. It encodes CANSPGRTEYSYEQYF.

There are many counts of this clonotype. V gene TRBV7-9 combines with J gene TRBJ2-3; 8 nucleotides line up with TRBD2. This CDR3 region has 15 residues. After removal of 10 bases from V and 4 bases from J, the junction contained 13 bases not matched to a gene. Germline V gives CDR1 SEHNR, CDR2 FQNEAQ (reference sequence). CDR3 in amino acids: CATSLGSGKADTQYF. The CDR3 DNA reads TGTGCCACCTCGCTCGGTAGCGGGAAGGCAGATACGCAGTATTTT.

This clonotype appeared a few times. The CDR3 sequence is CATVRAVSGETQYF. The CDR3 bases are TGTGCCACTGTAAGGGCAGTTTCTGGGGAGACCCAGTACTTC. V is TRBV28 and J is TRBJ2-5, with D unclear. V was trimmed by 10 bases and J by 5 bases, leaving 20 bases between them. Germline V gene data show CDR1 as MDHEN and CDR2 as SYDVKM. This CDR3 contains 14 residues.

The chain has TRBV21-1 and TRBJ1-5; TRBD1 is the table's D call, not checked against the DNA. TRBV21-1 is noted as a pseudogene. The CDR3 loop spans 18 amino acids. CDR3 region: CASSNGQGLGASNQPQHF. The CDR3 nucleotides are TGTGCCAGCAGCAACGGACAGGGTTTGGGCGCTAGCAATCAGCCCCAGCATTTT.

Ten or more counts support this clonotype. This chain joins TRBV29-1 and TRBJ2-5, with D perhaps TRBD1 or TRBD2 (7 bases each). Germline loops: CDR1 SQVTM, CDR2 ANQGSEA. With 3 bases removed from V and 4 bases from J, the gap between germline ends came to 9 bases. This CDR3 has 12 amino acids. The CDR3 loop reads CSVDRGGETQYF. In DNA form, the CDR3 reads TGCAGCGTTGACAGGGGGGGAGAGACCCAGTACTTC.

This clonotype was seen a few times. This chain uses TRBV28 with TRBJ2-2; the D gene could be TRBD1 or TRBD2 (5 bases each). Trimming stripped 3 bases from V and 15 bases from J, with 11 bases between. The germline V gene has CDR1 MDHEN and CDR2 SYDVKM. CDR3 size: 11 residues. Here the CDR3 reads CASSLGQRVFF. CDR3 coding DNA: TGTGCCAGCAGTTTGGGGCAGAGGGTGTTTTTT.

Here the CDR3 DNA reads TGTGCCAGCAGCTTTGTACAGGGGGCGGCAGATACGCAGTATTTT. Its protein is CASSFVQGAADTQYF. The chain uses TRBV7-9 and TRBJ2-3; 9 bases are a match to TRBD1. The V gene's germline CDR1 is SEHNR and CDR2 FQNEAQ (reference sequence). There are 15 residues in the CDR3. The V gene end was trimmed by 3 bases and the J gene end by 4 bases; junction bases not matched to a gene: 5.

The chain has TRBV6-6 and TRBJ2-4, with TRBD2 as a possible D gene (6 bases). CDR1 is MNHNY, CDR2 SVGAGI, per germline (reference sequence). The V end lost 7 bases, the J end lost 10 bases, and 17 bases lay between the germline ends. The CDR3 has 13 residues. The CDR3 bases are TGTGCCAGCACCCTCGTTAGCGGAACAATTCAGTACTTC. Protein product: CASTLVSGTIQYF.

This sequence joins TRBV4-3 and TRBJ2-6, with D perhaps matching TRBD1 (6 bases). CDR3 size: 17 residues. Germline CDR1 and CDR2: LGHNA and YSLEER. Trimming removed 0 bases at V and 2 bases at J, with 11 bases between. The CDR3 DNA follows: TGCGCCAGCAGCCAAGATAGGGCAGGGGCTGGGGCCAACGTCCTGACTTTC. Protein: CASSQDRAGAGANVLTF.

The sample holds one count of this clonotype. V usage is TRBV28 and J usage is TRBJ2-3; possible D gene TRBD2, 7 bases. Germline V gene data show CDR1 as MDHEN and CDR2 as SYDVKM. V lost 5 bases to trimming and J lost 1 base, with 19 bases between them. This CDR3 has 17 residues. The CDR3 DNA follows: TGTGCCAGCAGTCCGCCTCGGGGGGCGCGAGGCACAGATACGCAGTATTTT. It specifies CASSPPRGARGTDTQYF.

V usage is TRBV10-3 and J usage is TRBJ1-1; no clear D. Germline V gene lookup returns CDR1 ENHRY and CDR2 SYGVKD. V gave up 0 bases and J gave up 1 base, with 9 bases separating them. The CDR3 has 15 residues. CDR3 sequence: CAISESTSWNTEAFF. CDR3 nucleotide sequence: TGTGCCATCAGTGAGTCGACTAGTTGGAACACTGAAGCTTTCTTT.

This clonotype is medium-sized within its sample. The genes are TRBV2 and TRBJ2-2; 9 nucleotides agree with TRBD1. CDR3 length: 14 amino acids. Trimming cost V 6 bases and J 6 bases; bases outside gene matches: 5. Germline assignment: CDR1 SNHLY and CDR2 FYNNEI. The CDR3 DNA is TGTGCCAGCAGGACAGGGGGTATCGCCGGGGAGCTGTTTTTT. Translation: CASRTGGIAGELFF.

V usage is TRBV7-9 and J usage is TRBJ2-7; 11 bases fit TRBD1. Germline V gene lookup returns CDR1 SEHNR and CDR2 FQNEAQ (reference sequence). Trimming cost V 7 bases and J 4 bases; bases outside gene matches: 6. CDR3 length: 14 residues. The CDR3 bases are TGTGCCAGCAACTCCGGGACAGGGGGATACGAGCAGTACTTC. Protein sequence: CASNSGTGGYEQYF.

The chain employs TRBV10-1 and TRBJ2-7; D unresolved. Germline V gene sequence: CDR1 WNHNN, CDR2 SYGVQD (reference sequence). Trimming shortened V by 3 bases and J by 6 bases, and 15 bases separated the two germline ends. CDR3 length equals 14 residues. The CDR3 nucleotides read TGCGCCAGCAGTGAAAAAAAAAGGGTTTCCGAGCAGTACTTC. Translating gives CASSEKKRVSEQYF.

This clonotype was observed many times. The chain employs TRBV7-9 and TRBJ2-7; TRBD1 agrees at 9 bases. The CDR3 is 15 amino acids. CDR1 SEHNR and CDR2 FQNEAQ come from the germline V gene (reference sequence). Losses at the gene ends were 5 bases for V and 3 bases for J; bases not matched to a gene: 8. The CDR3 is CASSNSGTGSYEQYF. Here the CDR3 DNA reads TGTGCCAGCAGCAACTCCGGGACAGGGAGCTACGAGCAGTACTTC.